This TCR beta chain was obtained from a study of T cell responses to AZD1222 COVID-19 vaccine. Produced via immunoSEQ multiplex PCR; TCRdb's table is partial and in-frame only. The sample yields 140,000 or so clones, just under 95% seen once. Comments on this clone: Its matching antigen is unknown.

General observations from the study: Baseline seropositives among AZD1222 recipients totaled only six or seven.

This TCR was sampled from an adult who had recovered from COVID-19. The sample in question was peripheral blood, obtained after recovery from COVID-19.

The CDR3 nucleotides read TGTGCCAGCAGCTCGAACACTGAAGCTTTCTTT. Protein product: CASSSNTEAFF. The genes are TRBV5-6 and TRBJ1-1; unclear D gene. The V end was cut by 3 bases, the J end by 1 base, with 1 base between. The germline CDR1 and CDR2 sequences are SGHDT and YYEEEE. CDR3 size: 11 residues.